This T cell receptor (beta chain) was identified in a study of shared clonotypes between healthy human individuals. Looked up from germline, CDR1 is MDHEN and CDR2 is SYDVKM. Unmatched junction bases numbered 2, after V lost 9 bases and J lost 4 bases. The CDR3 covers 12 residues. Sequenced by immunoSEQ multiplex PCR; TCRdb stores in-frame clones only, minus some. The sample has about 2.1 million clones, approximately 92% seen once. Study-wide findings and caveats: Several donors shared around 5.2% of their naive CD4 clonotypes.

With regard to this clone: The target antigen is unknown.

Cells designated naive CD8 were CD45RO-negative and were positively selected for CCR7, with terminally differentiated effector memory CD45RA+ cells excluded. The study drew all its donors from Caucasian adults living in Nashville, Tennessee. Sequenced input: naive CD8+ T cells from PBMCs. The gene calls are TRBV28 and TRBJ2-3, with TRBD2 matching 9 bases. This receptor was obtained from a man between 18 and 35 years old in good health. Some clones in this sample may be carry-over from other donors' samples. The CDR3 region is CARRGGADTQYF. CDR3 sequence (DNA): TGTGCCAGGCGGGGGGGCGCAGATACGCAGTATTTT.